A selection of T cell receptor beta chains follows, all from one sample in a study of blood T cell repertoires in COVID-19. The method was immunoSEQ multiplex PCR; TCRdb's version includes in-frame clones alone and lacks a portion of them. The profile shows some 210,000 clones, approximately 80% of them singletons. Source material: PBMCs or T cells enriched from blood (not recorded which). The receptors come from a woman aged 45-60 years with acute COVID-19. Each CDR3 is given with its conserved first and last residue. Each record gives: clone size, D gene, J gene, V gene, CDR3 protein, CDR3 DNA. The D gene is left open where the match is weak. Not every row has a clone size; where given, it reads once, few, many or a size class.

>NA|NA|TRBJ1-6|TRBV19
CASSIGGNSPLHF
TGTGCCAGTAGTATTGGGGGCAATTCACCCCTCCACTTT
>NA|NA|TRBJ1-5|TRBV10-3
CAISDLKGGVNQPQHF
TGTGCCATCAGTGACCTCAAGGGAGGGGTTAATCAGCCCCAGCATTTT
>few|NA|TRBJ1-2|TRBV19
CASGNEEGLANYGYTF
TGTGCCAGTGGGAACGAAGAGGGATTAGCTAACTATGGCTACACCTTC
>NA|TRBD1|TRBJ1-1|TRBV5-4
CASSRRDRVTEAFF
TGTGCCAGCAGCAGACGGGACAGGGTCACTGAAGCTTTCTTT
>NA|NA|TRBJ2-7|TRBV7-9
CASSPRILYEQYF
TGTGCCAGCAGCCCGAGGATCCTCTACGAGCAGTACTTC
>many|TRBD2|TRBJ2-3|TRBV6-1
CASSGKSGLAGGSSTDTQYF
TGTGCCAGCAGTGGAAAATCGGGACTAGCGGGGGGGTCTAGCACAGATACGCAGTATTTT
>NA|NA|TRBJ1-5|TRBV19
CASTGTGNNQPQHF
TGTGCCAGTACTGGTACAGGTAACAATCAGCCCCAGCATTTT
>NA|NA|TRBJ1-2|TRBV7-2
CASSTQTDGYTF
TGTGCCAGCAGCACTCAGACAGATGGCTACACCTTC
>NA|NA|TRBJ1-5|TRBV5-8
CASSLAWGGNQPQHF
TGTGCCAGCAGCTTGGCCTGGGGAGGCAATCAGCCCCAGCATTTT
>NA|NA|TRBJ2-1|TRBV14
CASSPDSYNEQFF
TGTGCCAGCAGCCCGGACAGTTACAATGAGCAGTTCTTC
>NA|TRBD2|TRBJ2-1|TRBV3-1/TRBV3-2
CASSQRGGLNEQFF
TGTGCCAGCAGCCAACGGGGGGGCCTCAATGAGCAGTTCTTC
>NA|NA|TRBJ2-7|TRBV6-2/TRBV6-3
CASSSRRTGDEQYF
TGTGCCAGCAGCTCTCGCAGGACTGGGGACGAGCAGTACTTC
>NA|NA|TRBJ2-7|TRBV20-1
CSARETVEQYF
TGCAGTGCTAGAGAGACAGTCGAGCAGTACTTC
>once|NA|TRBJ1-5|TRBV6-1
CASSENSRNQPQHF
TGTGCCAGCAGTGAAAACAGTCGCAATCAGCCCCAGCATTTT
>few|NA|TRBJ2-3|TRBV4-3
CASSQGRGSGDTQYF
TGCGCCAGCAGCCAAGGTCGAGGGAGCGGGGATACGCAGTATTTT
>NA|NA|TRBJ2-7|TRBV6-2/TRBV6-3
CASSSPTDVTYEQYF
TGTGCCAGCAGTTCCCCGACAGATGTTACCTACGAGCAGTACTTC
>NA|TRBD1|TRBJ1-2|TRBV28
CASSLRSRQGYYGYTF
TGTGCCAGCAGTTTAAGGAGTCGACAGGGGTACTATGGCTACACCTTC
>NA|TRBD2|TRBJ2-3|TRBV5-1
CASSAGLAGATDTQYF
TGCGCCAGCAGCGCGGGACTAGCGGGGGCCACAGATACGCAGTATTTT
>NA|TRBD1|TRBJ2-7|TRBV5-1
CASSSIQGSFSYEQYF
TGCGCCAGCAGCTCAATACAGGGGTCCTTCTCCTACGAGCAGTACTTC
>NA|TRBD2|TRBJ2-3|TRBV11-2
CASSIHSGTSGGAGDTQYF
TGTGCCAGCAGCATCCACTCCGGGACTAGCGGGGGGGCAGGGGATACGCAGTATTTT
>NA|TRBD2|TRBJ2-5|TRBV6-5
CASTERTSAQETQYF
TGTGCCAGCACCGAGCGGACTAGCGCTCAAGAGACCCAGTACTTC
>NA|NA|TRBJ1-1|TRBV12-3/TRBV12-4
CASRKTVNTEAFF
TGTGCCAGCAGAAAAACGGTGAACACTGAAGCTTTCTTT
>NA|NA|TRBJ2-2|TRBV4-3
CASSQGALARPGELFF
TGCGCCAGCAGCCAAGGGGCACTAGCAAGGCCCGGGGAGCTGTTTTTT
>NA|TRBD1|TRBJ1-1|TRBV5-1
CASNGQGMNTEAFF
TGCGCCAGCAACGGACAGGGGATGAACACTGAAGCTTTCTTT
>NA|NA|TRBJ2-7|TRBV27
CASSRGQSEQYF
TGTGCCAGCAGTCGAGGACAGAGCGAGCAGTACTTC
>NA|TRBD1|TRBJ1-4|TRBV5-1
CASSLGTGKNEKLFF
TGCGCCAGCAGCTTGGGGACAGGGAAAAATGAAAAACTGTTTTTT
>NA|NA|TRBJ2-2|TRBV25-1
CASREGQGGPGELFF
TGTGCCAGCAGGGAAGGGCAGGGTGGTCCCGGGGAGCTGTTTTTT
>NA|NA|TRBJ2-5|TRBV24-1
CATSDYQETQYF
TGTGCCACCAGTGACTACCAAGAGACCCAGTACTTC
>NA|TRBD1|TRBJ1-1|TRBV18
CASSPRQLPGQGFDTEAFF
TGTGCCAGCTCACCACGCCAATTACCGGGACAGGGTTTCGACACTGAAGCTTTCTTT
>NA|TRBD2|TRBJ2-1|TRBV5-1
CASSTGLADYNEQFF
TGCGCCAGCAGCACGGGACTAGCGGACTACAATGAGCAGTTCTTC
>NA|NA|TRBJ1-1|TRBV7-3
CASSLMAGSTEAFF
TGTGCCAGCAGCTTAATGGCCGGGAGCACTGAAGCTTTCTTT
>NA|TRBD2|TRBJ2-1|TRBV7-3
CASSSTYSGGEQFF
TGTGCCAGCAGCTCTACCTATAGCGGGGGTGAGCAGTTCTTC
>NA|NA|TRBJ2-1|TRBV27
CASSPQIRLARNYNEQFF
TGTGCCAGCAGTCCCCAGATACGGTTAGCGAGAAACTACAATGAGCAGTTCTTC
>NA|TRBD1|TRBJ2-7|TRBV18
CASSLDRAEQYF
TGTGCCAGCTCGCTCGACAGGGCCGAGCAGTACTTC
>once|NA|TRBJ2-5|TRBV2
CASSQDQSAAQYF
TGTGCCAGCAGTCAAGATCAGTCAGCGGCCCAGTACTTC
>few|NA|TRBJ1-5|TRBV6-1
CASSEGRGSRQPQHF
TGTGCCAGCAGTGAAGGGCGGGGCAGTCGGCAGCCCCAGCATTTT
>NA|TRBD1|TRBJ2-5|TRBV18
CASSPTGVETQYF
TGTGCCAGCTCACCTACAGGGGTAGAGACCCAGTACTTC
>NA|NA|TRBJ1-2|TRBV2
CASREQGAGGGYTF
TGTGCCAGCAGAGAACAGGGAGCGGGAGGTGGCTACACCTTC
>NA|TRBD1|TRBJ2-7|TRBV19
CATSDRASSYEQYF
TGTGCCACCAGCGACAGGGCGAGCTCCTACGAGCAGTACTTC
>NA|TRBD1|TRBJ1-1|TRBV12-3/TRBV12-4
CASNTGGEAFF
TGTGCCAGCAATACAGGGGGTGAAGCTTTCTTT
>NA|TRBD2|TRBJ2-5|TRBV19
CASSIGKAGGQETQYF
TGTGCCAGTAGTATTGGGAAAGCGGGGGGGCAAGAGACCCAGTACTTC
>NA|NA|TRBJ2-3|TRBV6-2/TRBV6-3
CASSYWGRTDTQYF
TGTGCCAGCAGTTATTGGGGGCGCACAGATACGCAGTATTTT
>NA|NA|TRBJ1-4|TRBV7-9
CASSSAGAEKLFF
TGTGCCAGCAGCTCCGCGGGGGCTGAAAAACTGTTTTTT
>NA|NA|TRBJ2-2|TRBV12-3/TRBV12-4
CASSFMNTGELFF
TGTGCCAGCAGTTTCATGAACACCGGGGAGCTGTTTTTT
>NA|NA|TRBJ1-6|TRBV12-5
CASGEGFTNSPLHF
TGTGCTAGTGGGGAGGGTTTTACGAATTCACCCCTCCACTTT
>once|TRBD1|TRBJ1-2|TRBV5-1
CASSFSLQGANYGYTF
TGCGCCAGCAGCTTCAGTTTACAGGGGGCGAACTATGGCTACACCTTC
>NA|NA|TRBJ1-4|TRBV2
CASSLRQHNEKLFF
TGTGCCAGCAGTCTACGACAGCATAATGAAAAACTGTTTTTT
>NA|TRBD2|TRBJ2-6|TRBV27
CASRLGRDGTGANVLTF
TGTGCCAGCAGGCTCGGGAGGGATGGGACTGGGGCCAACGTCCTGACTTTC
>NA|NA|TRBJ2-3|TRBV7-7
CASSLTSGVVDTQYF
TGTGCCAGCAGCTTGACTAGTGGTGTCGTCGATACGCAGTATTTT
>few|TRBD1|TRBJ1-3|TRBV2
CASGTGQGNTIYF
TGTGCCAGCGGAACGGGACAGGGAAACACCATATATTTT
>NA|TRBD2|TRBJ2-1|TRBV6-5
CASSYSSAGFYNEQFF
TGTGCCAGCAGTTACTCATCAGCGGGGTTCTACAATGAGCAGTTCTTC
>NA|NA|TRBJ2-3|TRBV27
CASSFSPSGDTQYF
TGTGCCAGCAGTTTCTCTCCCTCGGGAGATACGCAGTATTTT